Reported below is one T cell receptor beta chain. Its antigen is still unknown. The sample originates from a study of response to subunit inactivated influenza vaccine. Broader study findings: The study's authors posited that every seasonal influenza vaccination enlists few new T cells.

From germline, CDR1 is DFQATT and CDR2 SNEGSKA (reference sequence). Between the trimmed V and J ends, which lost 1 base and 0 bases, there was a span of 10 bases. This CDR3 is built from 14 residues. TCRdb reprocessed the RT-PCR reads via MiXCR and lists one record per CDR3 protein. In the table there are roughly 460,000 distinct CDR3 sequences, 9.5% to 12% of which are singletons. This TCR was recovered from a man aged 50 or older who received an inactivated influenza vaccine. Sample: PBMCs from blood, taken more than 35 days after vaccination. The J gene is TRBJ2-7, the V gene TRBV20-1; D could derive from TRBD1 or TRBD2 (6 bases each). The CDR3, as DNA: TGCAGTGCTAGAGGGACAGCGGGCTCCTACGAGCAGTACTTC. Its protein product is CSARGTAGSYEQYF.